This T cell receptor (beta chain) is from a study of blood T cell repertoires in COVID-19. About the study: Specimens from acute and convalescent COVID-19 originated in the United States, Italy and Spain. T cells, B-cell-depleted T cells, or PBMCs provided the cDNA or gDNA that served as material.

Profiling relied on immunoSEQ multiplex PCR, and the TCRdb table lists in-frame clones only, not all of them. The data show fewer than 120,000 clones, over 65% seen once. The clonotype comes from a woman older than 75 with acute or convalescent COVID-19. The specimen sequenced was peripheral blood.

The CDR3 loop is CASSYWGTSEIYEQYF. Written as DNA, the CDR3 is TGTGCCAGCAGTTACTGGGGGACTAGCGAGATCTACGAGCAGTACTTC. The chain uses TRBV6-5 and TRBJ2-7; 10 nucleotides line up with TRBD2. This CDR3 is built from 16 residues. Trimming cost V 1 base and J 3 bases; bases outside gene matches: 6. Germline V gene lookup returns CDR1 MNHEY and CDR2 SVGAGI.